The 16 T cell receptor beta chains reported below all come from one sample, sequenced in a study of cytomegalovirus exposure and HLA in healthy donors. PCR amplification relied on 60 Vbeta primers (plus 13 Jbeta primers). Clones were sequenced by immunoSEQ multiplex PCR, and TCRdb holds only the in-frame ones, with some missing. In the table there are 150,000 to 200,000 clones, less than 85% of which are singletons. The material sequenced was PBMCs. The receptors originated from a man aged 40-49 years in good health and CMV-seronegative.

The table lists this clone with a count of one. The V gene is TRBV19, the J gene TRBJ2-2, with D possibly being TRBD1 (5 bases). Trimming removed 5 bases from V and 3 bases from J, with 16 bases in between. The CDR3 spans 16 residues. The germline V gene has CDR1 LNHDA and CDR2 SQIVND (reference sequence). The CDR3 loop reads CASSPLYGAYTGELFF. For the CDR3, the DNA is TGTGCCAGTAGTCCTCTTTATGGGGCGTACACCGGGGAGCTGTTTTTT.

This chain uses TRBV7-8 with TRBJ1-2; maybe TRBD1 (6 bases). Trimming took off 3 bases at V and 8 bases at J, with 13 bases between the two ends. Per the germline V gene, CDR1 is SGHVS and CDR2 is FQNEAQ. The CDR3 is made up of 13 amino acids. CDR3 amino acids: CASSFNRVDGYTF. In DNA, the CDR3 is TGTGCCAGCAGCTTTAACAGGGTCGACGGCTACACCTTC. The full variable domain, completed using reference TRBV7-8 and TRBJ1-2, is GAGVSQSPRYKVAKRGQDVALRCDPISGHVSLFWYQQALGQGPEFLTYFQNEAQLDKSGLPSDRFFAERPEGSVSTLKIQRTQQEDSAVYLCASSFNRVDGYTFGSGTRLTVV.

V gene TRBV5-1 combines with J gene TRBJ2-7, with 8 bases fitting TRBD1. The CDR3 has 12 amino acids. With 4 bases clipped from V and 5 bases from J, the junction kept 2 bases outside the gene matches. CDR1 is SGHRS and CDR2 is YFSETQ in the germline V gene. The CDR3: CASSKDRDEQYF. CDR3 bases: TGCGCCAGCAGCAAGGACAGGGACGAGCAGTACTTC.

V and J are TRBV27 and TRBJ2-3; 7 bases map to TRBD1. The V gene's germline CDR1 is MNHEY and CDR2 SMNVEV (reference sequence). Losses at the gene ends were 11 bases for V and 3 bases for J; bases not matched to a gene: 2. The CDR3 is 11 residues long. The DNA of the CDR3 is TGTGCCGTCAGGGGGACAGATACGCAGTATTTT. Translating it yields CAVRGTDTQYF.

The gene calls are TRBV4-1 and TRBJ2-5; D perhaps matches TRBD2 (7 bases). CDR3 length equals 15 residues. The germline gives CDR1 MGHRA, CDR2 YSYEKL. Trimming took 4 bases from V and 1 from J, leaving 13 bases between them. The CDR3 DNA follows: TGCGCCAGCAGCCTGTGGGGGGGGGCCCAAGAGACCCAGTACTTC. This sequence encodes CASSLWGGAQETQYF.

The chain employs TRBV7-9 and TRBJ2-5, with 8 bases that match TRBD1. Germline V gives CDR1 SEHNR, CDR2 FQNEAQ (reference sequence). The CDR3 has 13 amino acids. Trimming cost V 5 bases and J 5 bases; bases outside gene matches: 4. This chain's CDR3 is CASSTTGVETQYF. The CDR3 nucleotides read TGTGCCAGCAGCACGACAGGGGTCGAGACCCAGTACTTC.

CDR3 protein: CASSDRLGQEAFF. The CDR3 bases are TGTGCCAGCAGTGACCGCCTAGGACAGGAAGCTTTCTTT. The rearrangement uses TRBV6-1 and TRBJ1-1; D might be TRBD1 (6 bases). Germline assignment: CDR1 MNHNS and CDR2 SASEGT. The CDR3 has 13 amino acids. V lost 3 bases and J lost 8, with 13 bases in between.

The chain uses TRBV7-9 and TRBJ2-1; 8 nucleotides match TRBD2. The CDR3 runs to 17 residues. Germline values: CDR1 SEHNR, CDR2 FQNEAQ (reference sequence). V lost 4 bases to trimming and J lost 5 bases; unmatched junction nucleotides: 13. The CDR3 DNA reads as TGTGCCAGCAGCTCGCCCCTACTAGCGGACTCGAACAATGAGCAGTTCTTC. This sequence encodes CASSSPLLADSNNEQFF.

The chain is built from TRBV5-6 and TRBJ2-7; 10 nucleotides match TRBD2. Germline trimming cut 4 bases from V and 6 bases from J; bases unmatched to any gene: 13. Germline values: CDR1 SGHDT, CDR2 YYEEEE. CDR3 length equals 16 residues. CDR3 amino acids: CASSHPRTSGGSEQYF. The CDR3 nucleotides are TGTGCCAGCAGCCACCCCCGGACTAGCGGCGGTTCCGAGCAGTACTTC.

J is TRBJ2-3 and V is TRBV5-6, with D maybe TRBD2 (7 bases). The V gene lost 3 bases and the J gene lost 2 bases, with 16 bases spanning the gap. In germline, CDR1 is SGHDT, CDR2 YYEEEE. The CDR3 length is 16 residues. This CDR3 reads CASSSIGGGYTDTQYF. DNA for the CDR3: TGTGCCAGCAGCTCGATAGGGGGGGGATACACAGATACGCAGTATTTT.

This sequence joins TRBV27 and TRBJ1-2, with 7 positions matching TRBD1. The CDR3 spans 16 residues. Looked up from germline, CDR1 is MNHEY and CDR2 is SMNVEV (reference sequence). J lost 8 bases, V lost 5 bases, and 17 bases had no gene match. The CDR3 region has the DNA TGTGCCAGCAGTGGGCTTATGGAGGGGGCGGTTATGGGCTACACCTTC. Translating it yields CASSGLMEGAVMGYTF.

The sample holds one count of this clone. The chain links TRBV29-1 to TRBJ2-5; 7 nucleotides match TRBD1. With 1 base clipped from V and 0 bases from J, the junction kept 5 bases outside the gene matches. The germline V gene encodes CDR1 SQVTM and CDR2 ANQGSEA. This CDR3 spans 15 amino acids. CDR3 amino acids: CSVEGGTAYQETQYF. CDR3 DNA: TGCAGCGTTGAAGGAGGGACAGCGTACCAAGAGACCCAGTACTTC.

In regard to this clone: A junction boundary mismatches the germline segment, possibly from a read error. This CDR3 is CSSNQRDSGYTF. The CDR3 DNA is TGTTCCAGCAACCAACGGGATAGTGGCTACACCTTC. J is TRBJ1-2 and V is TRBV7-9, with D hard to call. CDR3 length: 12 residues. The V gene's germline CDR1 is SEHNR and CDR2 FQNEAQ (reference sequence).

The chain is built from TRBV19 and TRBJ2-2, with 8 bases identical to TRBD1. The CDR3 extends over 14 amino acids. Germline trimming cut 6 bases from V and 6 bases from J; bases unmatched to any gene: 6. Germline values: CDR1 LNHDA, CDR2 SQIVND (reference sequence). The CDR3 coding sequence is TGTGCCAGTAGGTCGACAGGGGTGGCCGGGGAGCTGTTTTTT. Translation gives CASRSTGVAGELFF. Combining the CDR3 with reference TRBV19 and TRBJ2-2 gives the whole variable domain DGGITQSPKYLFRKEGQNVTLSCEQNLNHDAMYWYRQDPGQGLRLIYYSQIVNDFQKGDIAEGYSVSREKKESFPLTVTSAQKNPTAFYLCASRSTGVAGELFFGEGSRLTVL.

V usage is TRBV9 and J usage is TRBJ2-3; TRBD1 agrees at 8 bases. Trimming cost V 4 bases and J 3 bases; bases outside gene matches: 13. From germline, CDR1 is SGDLS and CDR2 YYNGEE. The CDR3 sequence is 17 residues long. CDR3: CASSPRSGQGATDTQYF. The CDR3 nucleotides are TGTGCCAGCAGCCCCCGGTCCGGGCAGGGGGCAACAGATACGCAGTATTTT.

This chain connects TRBV19 to TRBJ1-5; 9 bases line up with TRBD1. Germline-derived CDR1 and CDR2 are LNHDA and SQIVND (reference sequence). The V segment lost 2 bases and the J segment 5 bases; nucleotides outside the gene matches: 4. There are 15 residues in the CDR3. The CDR3 protein is CASSIPTGGHQPQHF. The CDR3 nucleotides read TGTGCCAGTAGTATACCGACAGGGGGACATCAGCCCCAGCATTTT.